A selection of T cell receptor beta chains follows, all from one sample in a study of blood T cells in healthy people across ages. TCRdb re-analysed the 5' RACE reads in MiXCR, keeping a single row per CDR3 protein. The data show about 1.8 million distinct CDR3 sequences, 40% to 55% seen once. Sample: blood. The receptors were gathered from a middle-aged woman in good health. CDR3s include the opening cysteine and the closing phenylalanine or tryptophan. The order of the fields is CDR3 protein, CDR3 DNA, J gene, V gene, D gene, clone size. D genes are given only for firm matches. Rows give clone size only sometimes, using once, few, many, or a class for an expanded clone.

CDR3 protein: CASSLEGTGYEQYF
CDR3 DNA: TGCGCCAGCAGCTTGGAAGGTACGGGATACGAGCAGTACTTC
J gene: TRBJ2-7
V gene: TRBV5-1
D gene: NA
clone size: few

CDR3 protein: CASSRKGDSNQPQHF
CDR3 DNA: TGTGCCAGCAGTCGTAAGGGGGATAGCAATCAGCCCCAGCATTTT
J gene: TRBJ1-5
V gene: TRBV6-6
D gene: NA
clone size: NA

CDR3 protein: CASSLSWDLLGTGVLYEQFF
CDR3 DNA: TGTGCCAGCAGTTTATCTTGGGATCTACTCGGGACAGGGGTACTTTATGAGCAGTTCTTC
J gene: TRBJ2-1
V gene: TRBV27
D gene: TRBD1
clone size: few

CDR3 protein: CASSTPAGEKLFF
CDR3 DNA: TGTGCCAGCAGCACCCCGGCCGGTGAAAAACTGTTTTTT
J gene: TRBJ1-4
V gene: TRBV7-2
D gene: NA
clone size: NA

CDR3 protein: CASSLQGLAGTDTQYF
CDR3 DNA: TGTGCCAGCAGCCTACAAGGACTAGCGGGCACAGATACGCAGTATTTT
J gene: TRBJ2-3
V gene: TRBV7-3
D gene: TRBD2
clone size: NA

CDR3 protein: CSARDWPASGGISYEQYF
CDR3 DNA: TGCAGTGCTAGAGATTGGCCCGCTAGCGGGGGGATTTCCTACGAGCAGTACTTC
J gene: TRBJ2-7
V gene: TRBV20-1
D gene: TRBD2
clone size: NA

CDR3 protein: CSAVPGQGNYEQYF
CDR3 DNA: TGCAGTGCCGTACCGGGACAGGGTAACTACGAGCAGTACTTC
J gene: TRBJ2-7
V gene: TRBV20-1
D gene: TRBD1
clone size: NA

CDR3 protein: CASSQDARDYGYTF
CDR3 DNA: TGCGCCAGCAGCCAAGATGCCAGAGACTATGGCTACACCTTC
J gene: TRBJ1-2
V gene: TRBV4-3
D gene: NA
clone size: NA

CDR3 protein: CASSLDGQGGTDTQYF
CDR3 DNA: TGCGCCAGCAGCTTGGACGGACAGGGGGGCACAGATACGCAGTATTTT
J gene: TRBJ2-3
V gene: TRBV5-1
D gene: TRBD1
clone size: NA

CDR3 protein: CASKWTGDASDEQFF
CDR3 DNA: TGTGCCAGCAAGTGGACAGGGGACGCCTCCGATGAGCAGTTCTTC
J gene: TRBJ2-1
V gene: TRBV7-2
D gene: TRBD1
clone size: NA

CDR3 protein: CSVKGGDRNSPLHF
CDR3 DNA: TGCAGCGTAAAGGGGGGGGATCGCAATTCACCCCTCCACTTT
J gene: TRBJ1-6
V gene: TRBV29-1
D gene: NA
clone size: NA